This TCR beta chain was obtained from a study of cytomegalovirus exposure and HLA in healthy donors. V gave up 2 bases and J gave up 6 bases; unmatched junction bases: 6. The CDR3 is 14 residues long. Germline V gene lookup returns CDR1 MNHNY and CDR2 SVGAGI (reference sequence). Primers for the PCR totalled 60 Vbeta and 13 Jbeta. TCRdb's copy holds only in-frame clones and misses some; the assay was immunoSEQ multiplex PCR. The sample holds some 99,000 clones; 74% are singletons and the top ten take under 2%. In regard to this clone: Its antigen is currently unknown.

General study points: HLA alleles were associated with 15,000 to 20,000 TCR beta sequences in a later analysis at 0.05 false discovery rate. In an earlier analysis, in around 590 donors, most V segments appeared productive either ~87% or ~30% of the time. According to the study, some 160 TCR beta chains were cytomegalovirus-associated. Both high specificity and high sensitivity reportedly marked the classifier's diagnosis of cytomegalovirus status.

The origin of this receptor is a male donor in good health and CMV-seronegative. This sequence joins TRBV6-6 and TRBJ2-7; 8 bases agree with TRBD1. Source material: PBMCs. In DNA, the CDR3 is TGTGCCAGCAGTTACCAGGACAGGGCATTCGAGCAGTACTTC. Protein sequence: CASSYQDRAFEQYF.